A selection of T cell receptor beta chains follows, all from one sample in a study of blood T cell repertoires in COVID-19. The method was immunoSEQ multiplex PCR; TCRdb's version includes in-frame clones alone and lacks a portion of them. The sample comprises around 100,000 clones, roughly 87% of which are singletons, and 7% to 9.5% rests with the top ten. Sequenced sample: peripheral blood. All receptors come from a man aged 25-40 years in a cohort sampled during active COVID-19. Both conserved end residues are trimmed from each CDR3.

J gene	V gene	CDR3 protein
TRBJ2-5	TRBV21-1	ASNVDSTDYLQETQY
TRBJ2-3	TRBV5-1	ASSETSLSTDTQY
TRBJ2-2	TRBV10-3	AISPSTGELF
TRBJ1-3	TRBV9	ASTTGSGNTIY
TRBJ1-2	TRBV29-1	SVISIYSYGYT
TRBJ1-1	TRBV20-1	SASWNTEAF
TRBJ1-5	TRBV28	ASSLWSGAYSNQPQH
TRBJ1-2	TRBV3-1/TRBV3-2	ASSPGSVGYT
TRBJ2-3	TRBV7-2	ASSWLGLAGLTDTQY
TRBJ2-2	TRBV19	ASSRLEGTGELF
TRBJ2-1	TRBV7-2	ASRPNRQGGNEQF
TRBJ1-2	TRBV19	ASNPESGRGGYT
TRBJ2-2	TRBV5-1	ASSLGRLTGELF
TRBJ2-7	TRBV5-1	ASRPSSLSSYEQY
TRBJ2-5	TRBV6-5	ASSYRGRVETQY
TRBJ2-5	TRBV3-1/TRBV3-2	ASSQVARGGQETQY
TRBJ2-5	TRBV19	ASRRTTTGKTQY
TRBJ2-2	TRBV19	ASSPTGNTGELF
TRBJ2-5	TRBV5-4	ASSLDMTSVETQY
TRBJ2-3	TRBV7-2	ASSPSWAVDTQY
TRBJ2-1	TRBV5-1	ASSLGQANYNEQF
TRBJ1-2	TRBV19	ASTPQGHYGYT
TRBJ1-1	TRBV12-3/TRBV12-4	ASSLFAGQKAF
TRBJ1-2	TRBV18	ASSPDQLRENYGYT
TRBJ2-1	TRBV5-6	ASSLASRPLFREQF
TRBJ2-3	TRBV5-1	ASSLGPPRDTQY
TRBJ1-5	TRBV9	ASSVGDRTSPQH